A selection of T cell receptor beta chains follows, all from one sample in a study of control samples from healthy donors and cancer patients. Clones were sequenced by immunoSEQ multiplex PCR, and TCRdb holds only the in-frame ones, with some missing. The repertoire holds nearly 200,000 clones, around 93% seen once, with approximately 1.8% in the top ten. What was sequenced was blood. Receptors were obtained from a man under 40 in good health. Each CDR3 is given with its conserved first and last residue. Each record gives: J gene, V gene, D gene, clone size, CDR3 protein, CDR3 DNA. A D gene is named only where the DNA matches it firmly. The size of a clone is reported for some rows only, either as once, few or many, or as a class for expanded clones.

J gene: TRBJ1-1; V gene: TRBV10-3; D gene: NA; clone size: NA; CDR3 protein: CAISAGPGGARPEAFF; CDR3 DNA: TGTGCCATCAGTGCAGGACCCGGCGGGGCCCGTCCTGAAGCTTTCTTT
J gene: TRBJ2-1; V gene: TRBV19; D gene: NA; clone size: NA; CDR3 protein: CASSVGPYNEQFF; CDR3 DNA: TGTGCCAGTAGCGTCGGCCCCTACAATGAGCAGTTCTTC
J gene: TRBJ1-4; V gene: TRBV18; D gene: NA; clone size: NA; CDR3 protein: CASSPDLAGGNEKLFF; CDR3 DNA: TGTGCCAGCTCACCAGATTTGGCAGGAGGAAATGAAAAACTGTTTTTT
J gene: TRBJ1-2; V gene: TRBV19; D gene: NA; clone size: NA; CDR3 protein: CASNGEGSYNYGYTF; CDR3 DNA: TGTGCCAGTAATGGGGAGGGCAGCTATAACTATGGCTACACCTTC
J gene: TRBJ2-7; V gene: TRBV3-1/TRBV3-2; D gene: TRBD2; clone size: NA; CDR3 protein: CASSLLGRGGQEQYF; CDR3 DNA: TGTGCCAGCAGCCTTCTTGGGCGGGGGGGCCAAGAGCAGTACTTC
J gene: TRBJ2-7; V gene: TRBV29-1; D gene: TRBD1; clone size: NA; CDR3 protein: CSVRTGDSYEQYF; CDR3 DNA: TGCAGCGTTCGGACAGGGGACTCCTACGAGCAGTACTTC
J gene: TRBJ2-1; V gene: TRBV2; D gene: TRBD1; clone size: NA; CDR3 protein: CASMGTEYNEQFF; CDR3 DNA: TGTGCCAGCATGGGGACAGAGTACAATGAGCAGTTCTTC
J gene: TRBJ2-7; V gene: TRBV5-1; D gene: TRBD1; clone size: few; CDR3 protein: CASSLGGPGGDEQYF; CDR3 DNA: TGCGCCAGCAGCCTCGGCGGGCCAGGGGGAGACGAGCAGTACTTC
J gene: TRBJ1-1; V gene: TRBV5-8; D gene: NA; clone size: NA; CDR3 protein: CASSLRSGTEAFF; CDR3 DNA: TGTGCCAGCAGTCTCCGGTCCGGCACTGAAGCTTTCTTT
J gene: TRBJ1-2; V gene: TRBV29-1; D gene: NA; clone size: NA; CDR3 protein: CSVLLGAANYGYTF; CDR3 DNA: TGCAGCGTTCTTTTGGGGGCAGCAAACTATGGCTACACCTTC
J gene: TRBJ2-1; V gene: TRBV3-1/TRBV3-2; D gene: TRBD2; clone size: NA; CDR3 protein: CASSKWTSGAYNEQFF; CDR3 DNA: TGTGCCAGCAGCAAATGGACTAGCGGGGCCTACAATGAGCAGTTCTTC
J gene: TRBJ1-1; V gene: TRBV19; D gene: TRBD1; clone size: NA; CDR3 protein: CASSIDRGNTEAFF; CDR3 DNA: TGTGCCAGTAGTATCGACAGGGGGAACACTGAAGCTTTCTTT
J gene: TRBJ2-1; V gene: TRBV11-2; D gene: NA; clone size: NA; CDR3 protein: CASSNMRGYNEQFF; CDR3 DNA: TGTGCCAGCAGCAATATGCGGGGATACAATGAGCAGTTCTTC
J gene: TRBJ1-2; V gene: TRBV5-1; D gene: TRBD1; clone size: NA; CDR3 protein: CASSLFTEARGPVRSNGYTF; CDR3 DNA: TGCGCCAGCAGCTTGTTTACCGAGGCCAGGGGGCCGGTACGCTCTAATGGCTACACCTTC
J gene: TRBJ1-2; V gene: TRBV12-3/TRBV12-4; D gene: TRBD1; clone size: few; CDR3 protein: CASRPTGIGYTF; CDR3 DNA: TGTGCCAGCAGACCGACAGGGATCGGCTACACCTTC
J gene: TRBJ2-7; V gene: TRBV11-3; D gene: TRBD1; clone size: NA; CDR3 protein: CASIKKKRQGATYEQYF; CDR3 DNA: TGTGCCAGCATAAAGAAAAAACGGCAGGGGGCTACTTACGAGCAGTACTTC
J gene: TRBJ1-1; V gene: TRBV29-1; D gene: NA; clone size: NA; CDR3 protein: CSAPRGTMNTEAFF; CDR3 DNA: TGCAGCGCCCCTCGCGGGACAATGAACACTGAAGCTTTCTTT
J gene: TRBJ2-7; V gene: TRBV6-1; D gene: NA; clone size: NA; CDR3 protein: CASSEAGVAYEQYF; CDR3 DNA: TGTGCCAGCAGTGAAGCGGGAGTTGCCTACGAGCAGTACTTC
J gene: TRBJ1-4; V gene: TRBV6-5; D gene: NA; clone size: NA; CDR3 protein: CASRPDRATNEKLFF; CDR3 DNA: TGTGCCAGCAGGCCCGACAGAGCAACTAATGAAAAACTGTTTTTT
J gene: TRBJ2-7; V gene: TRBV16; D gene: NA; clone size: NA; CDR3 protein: CASSQSSYEQYF; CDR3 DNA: TGTGCCAGCAGCCAATCGTCGTACGAGCAGTACTTC
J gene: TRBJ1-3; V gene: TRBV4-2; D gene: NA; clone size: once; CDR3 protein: CASSQDRTGSDTIYF; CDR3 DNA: TGTGCCAGCAGCCAAGATCGAACAGGGAGTGACACCATATATTTT
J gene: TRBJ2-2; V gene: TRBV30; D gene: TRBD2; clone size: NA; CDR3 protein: CAWSVILGSGGANTGELFF; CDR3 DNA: TGTGCCTGGAGCGTTATATTGGGTAGCGGGGGGGCGAACACCGGGGAGCTGTTTTTT
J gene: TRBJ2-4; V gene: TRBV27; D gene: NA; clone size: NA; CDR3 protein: CASSSRRDTAKNIQYF; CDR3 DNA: TGTGCCAGCAGTTCCCGACGGGACACAGCCAAAAACATTCAGTACTTC
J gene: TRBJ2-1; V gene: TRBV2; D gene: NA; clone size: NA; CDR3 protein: CASSESLAGSYNEQFF; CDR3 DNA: TGTGCCAGCAGTGAAAGTTTGGCGGGGAGTTACAATGAGCAGTTCTTC
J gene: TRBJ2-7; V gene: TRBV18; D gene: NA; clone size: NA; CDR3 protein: CASSPTPRNEQYF; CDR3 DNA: TGTGCCAGCTCACCGACCCCCCGGAACGAGCAGTACTTC
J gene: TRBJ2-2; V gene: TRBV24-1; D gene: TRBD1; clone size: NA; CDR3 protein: CATSQGTTGELFF; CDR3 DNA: TGTGCCACGTCACAGGGGACCACCGGGGAGCTGTTTTTT
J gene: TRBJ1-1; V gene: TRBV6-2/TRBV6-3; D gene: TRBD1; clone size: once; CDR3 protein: CASSPQSGGINTEAFF; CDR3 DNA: TGTGCCAGCAGTCCCCAATCAGGGGGGATCAACACTGAAGCTTTCTTT
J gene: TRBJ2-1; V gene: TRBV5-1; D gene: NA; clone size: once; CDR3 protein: CASSLQNQYEQFF; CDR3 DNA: TGCGCCAGCAGCTTGCAAAATCAATATGAGCAGTTCTTC
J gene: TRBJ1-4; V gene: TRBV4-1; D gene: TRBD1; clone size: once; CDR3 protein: CASSQVAGGKLFF; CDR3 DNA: TGCGCCAGCAGCCAAGTGGCAGGGGGAAAACTGTTTTTT
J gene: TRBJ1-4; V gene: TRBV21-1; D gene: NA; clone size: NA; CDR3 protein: CAVLAGVATNEKLFF; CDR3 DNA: TGTGCCGTCTTGGCAGGGGTTGCAACTAATGAAAAACTGTTTTTT
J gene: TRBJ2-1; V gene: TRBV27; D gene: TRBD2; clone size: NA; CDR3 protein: CASSLAGGPYNEQFF; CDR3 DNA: TGTGCCAGCAGTTTAGCGGGGGGGCCGTACAATGAGCAGTTCTTC
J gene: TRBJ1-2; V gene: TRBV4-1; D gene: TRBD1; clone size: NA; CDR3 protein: CASSPDLGTGVYGYTF; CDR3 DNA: TGCGCCAGCAGCCCCGACCTAGGGACAGGGGTCTATGGCTACACCTTC
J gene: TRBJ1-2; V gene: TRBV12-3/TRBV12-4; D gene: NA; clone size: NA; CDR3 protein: CATRGGQTYGYTF; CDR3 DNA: TGTGCCACCCGAGGGGGGCAAACCTATGGCTACACCTTC
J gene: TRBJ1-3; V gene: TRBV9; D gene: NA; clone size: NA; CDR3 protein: CASSVGNTIYF; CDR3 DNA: TGTGCCAGCAGCGTTGGAAACACCATATATTTT
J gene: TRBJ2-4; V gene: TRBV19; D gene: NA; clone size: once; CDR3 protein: CASSIQGMTKNIQYF; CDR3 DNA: TGTGCCAGTAGTATTCAGGGGATGACCAAAAACATTCAGTACTTC
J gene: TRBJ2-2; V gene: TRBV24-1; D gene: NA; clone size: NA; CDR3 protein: CATSGPLNTGELFF; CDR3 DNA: TGTGCCACCTCGGGACCTCTGAACACTGGGGAGCTGTTTTTT
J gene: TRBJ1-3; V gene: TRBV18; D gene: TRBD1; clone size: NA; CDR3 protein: CASSRDRTGGNTIYF; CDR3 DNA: TGTGCCAGCTCACGGGACAGGACCGGAGGAAACACCATATATTTT
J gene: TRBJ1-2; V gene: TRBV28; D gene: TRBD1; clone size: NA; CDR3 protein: CASRQNRGAGYGYTF; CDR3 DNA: TGTGCCAGCAGGCAAAACAGGGGAGCGGGCTATGGCTACACCTTC
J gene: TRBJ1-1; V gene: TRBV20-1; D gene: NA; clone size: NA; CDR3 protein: CSAARTAEAFF; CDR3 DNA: TGCAGTGCCGCGCGGACAGCTGAAGCTTTCTTT
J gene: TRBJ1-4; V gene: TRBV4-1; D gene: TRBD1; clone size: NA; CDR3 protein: CASSHQKGPGGEKLFF; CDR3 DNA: TGCGCCAGCAGCCATCAAAAAGGGCCAGGGGGTGAAAAACTGTTTTTT
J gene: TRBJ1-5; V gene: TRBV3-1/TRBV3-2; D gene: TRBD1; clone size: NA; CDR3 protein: CASSQEGDRGPGENQPQHF; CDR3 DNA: TGTGCCAGCAGCCAAGAGGGGGACAGGGGACCCGGGGAGAATCAGCCCCAGCATTTT
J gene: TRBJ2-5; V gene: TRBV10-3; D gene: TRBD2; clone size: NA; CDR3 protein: CAISEGRGRLQETQYF; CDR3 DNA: TGTGCCATCAGTGAAGGGAGGGGACGACTTCAAGAGACCCAGTACTTC
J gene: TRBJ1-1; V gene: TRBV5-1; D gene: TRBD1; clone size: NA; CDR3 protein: CASSIDRGRTEAFF; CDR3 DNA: TGCGCCAGCAGCATAGACAGGGGGCGGACTGAAGCTTTCTTT